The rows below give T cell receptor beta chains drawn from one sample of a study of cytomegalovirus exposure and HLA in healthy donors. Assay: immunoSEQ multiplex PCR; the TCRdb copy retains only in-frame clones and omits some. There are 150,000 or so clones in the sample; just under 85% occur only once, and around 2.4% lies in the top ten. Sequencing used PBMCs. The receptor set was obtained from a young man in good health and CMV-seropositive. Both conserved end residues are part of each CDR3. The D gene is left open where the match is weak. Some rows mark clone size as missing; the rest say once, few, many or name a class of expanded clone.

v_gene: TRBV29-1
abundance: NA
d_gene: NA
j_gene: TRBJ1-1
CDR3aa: CSVETRQALEAFF
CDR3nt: TGCAGCGTTGAAACCCGACAGGCTCTTGAAGCTTTCTTT

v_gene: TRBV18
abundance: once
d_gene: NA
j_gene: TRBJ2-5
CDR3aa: CASSPVSGVETQYF
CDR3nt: TGTGCCAGCTCACCAGTCTCGGGGGTCGAGACCCAGTACTTC

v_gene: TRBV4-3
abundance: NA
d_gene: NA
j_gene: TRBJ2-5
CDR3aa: CASSQQSGGETQYF
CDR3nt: TGCGCCAGCAGCCAACAGTCTGGAGGCGAGACCCAGTACTTC

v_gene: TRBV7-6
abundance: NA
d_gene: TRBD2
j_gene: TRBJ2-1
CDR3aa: CASSLGLAPYNEQFF
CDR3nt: TGTGCCAGCAGCTTAGGACTAGCCCCTTACAATGAGCAGTTCTTC

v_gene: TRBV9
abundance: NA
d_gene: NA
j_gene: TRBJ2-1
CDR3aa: CASSETTWDEQFF
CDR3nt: TGTGCCAGCAGCGAGACTACGTGGGATGAGCAGTTCTTC

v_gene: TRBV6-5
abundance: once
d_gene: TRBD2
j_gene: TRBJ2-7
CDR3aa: CASTAPGGAYEQYF
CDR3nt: TGTGCCAGCACCGCCCCGGGGGGGGCCTACGAGCAGTACTTC

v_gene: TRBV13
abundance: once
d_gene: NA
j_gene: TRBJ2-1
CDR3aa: CASSLEGFYNEQFF
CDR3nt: TGTGCCAGCAGCTTAGAGGGGTTCTACAATGAGCAGTTCTTC

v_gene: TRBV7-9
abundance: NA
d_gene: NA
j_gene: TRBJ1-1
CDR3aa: CASSLQGEAFF
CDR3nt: TGTGCCAGCAGCCTCCAGGGGGAAGCTTTCTTT

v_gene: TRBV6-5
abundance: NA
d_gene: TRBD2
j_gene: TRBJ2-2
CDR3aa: CASSYSTSGGAGELFF
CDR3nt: TGTGCCAGCAGTTACTCGACTAGCGGGGGGGCCGGGGAGCTGTTTTTT

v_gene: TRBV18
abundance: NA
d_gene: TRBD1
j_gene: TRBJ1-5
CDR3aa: CASSPGTGGRQPQHF
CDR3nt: TGTGCCAGCTCACCAGGGACAGGGGGTAGGCAGCCCCAGCATTTT

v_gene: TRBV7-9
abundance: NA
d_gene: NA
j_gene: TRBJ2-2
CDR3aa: CASSPPQSGSNTGELFF
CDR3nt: TGTGCCAGCAGCCCCCCTCAGAGCGGGTCCAACACCGGGGAGCTGTTTTTT

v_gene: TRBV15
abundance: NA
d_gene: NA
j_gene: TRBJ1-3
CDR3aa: CATSRGSSGNTIYF
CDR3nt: TGTGCCACCAGCAGAGGCAGCTCTGGAAACACCATATATTTT